This T cell receptor (beta chain) was profiled in a study of blood T cell repertoires in COVID-19 (dated by TCRdb to between 2020 and 2021). Broadly, across the study: Collaborator samples came from the United States, Italy and Spain and covered acute and convalescent phases of COVID-19. Sample metadata almost always included a de-identified subject ID, COVID-19 status, age in years and sex. The prospective study material was composed of cDNA or gDNA derived from T cells, B-cell-depleted T cells, or PBMCs. The samples were drawn from two sources: the first 160 participants of the ongoing ImmuneRACE study, and 950 to 1,500 subjects contributed by 6 global collaborators. Deeply sampled blood TCRbeta repertoires from subjects exposed to, actively infected with, or recovered from COVID-19 were included in the dataset. Where HLA class I and class II types were available, the types were taken from metadata supplied by the sample provider, not from assay-based typing. The repertoires were made available in a free public database intended to serve as a resource for research on the immune response to SARS-CoV-2.

Points the paper makes about the study in general: The amount of clinical and demographic metadata varied by source and participant and was provided uncurated.

The CDR3 runs 15 residues from the cysteine to the phenylalanine. Only the CDR3 DNA is retained, 45 bases long and in frame from the first base. After removal of 4 bases from V and 0 bases from J, the junction retains 3 bases not matched to a gene. CDR1 LGHDT and CDR2 YNNKEL are derived from the germline V gene (reference sequence). Details on this clone: Its antigen has not been determined. The record has no base qualities; no much larger clone is one base away.

TCRbeta CDR3 regions were amplified from genomic DNA using the immunoSEQ Assay, a bias-controlled multiplex PCR. Under the source paper's analysis protocol: The number of nucleated cells in each sample was estimated from the amplification of reference gene primers within the assay. Sequence reads were collapsed and filtered to measure the absolute abundance of every unique TCRbeta CDR3 rearrangement. Productive Simpson clonality was computed per sample as the square root of Simpson's diversity index over productive rearrangements. Imported from immuneACCESS, the table was reduced by TCRdb to in-frame sequences with V and J called. These copies leave out some clones; in studies compared against another copy, an unresolved V gene accounts for under half, and the cause of the remainder is not known. V, J and clone size are those of that table, while D and trimming were read from the DNA. The sample data list approximately 180,000 clones, and roughly 89% of these were observed just once. The ten top clones hold roughly 1.4% of the sample.

The collaborating institutions used their own protocols to collect whole blood in K2EDTA tubes. For TCRbeta analysis, collaborators shipped samples in one of three forms: frozen whole blood, isolated PBMCs, or DNA extracted from either of those sample types. The clonotype was recovered from a woman aged 50 to 60 with acute or convalescent COVID-19. This sequence uses TRBV3-1 (or the pseudogene TRBV3-2) and TRBJ2-3; 8 middle bases align to TRBD2. The sequenced material came from peripheral blood. The nucleotides are TGTGCCAGCAGCCCTCCGGGGGGGAGCACAGATACGCAGTATTTT. This yields the protein CASSPPGGSTDTQYF.